One sample yielded the 18 T cell receptor beta chains listed below, sequenced in a study of spatial heterogeneity in lung cancer. Using its own MiXCR run on the 5' RACE reads, TCRdb lists one record per CDR3 protein. The sample lists about 15,000 distinct CDR3 sequences, 3.6% occurring once. Time point defined: sample taken at primary tumor resection. Sequencing used normal lung tissue next to the tumor, obtained at surgery. The receptors here all came from a male donor with early-stage non-small cell lung cancer.

This clonotype has ten or more counts. This beta chain represents an off-target read in a library built for alpha chains; its size is of limited meaning. The chain links TRBV29-1 to TRBJ2-2; the D gene is possibly TRBD2 (8 bases). The length of the CDR3 is 14 residues. Germline assignment: CDR1 SQVTM and CDR2 ANQGSEA. The V gene lost 5 bases and the J gene lost 6 bases, with 16 bases spanning the gap. Here the CDR3 DNA reads TGCAGCGTTTCCCTTAGCGGGACAGCCGGGGAGCTGTTTTTT. Its translation: CSVSLSGTAGELFF.

This clonotype has a count of ten or more. In a library made to pick up alpha chains, this beta chain is a stray read with a size that means little. This chain's CDR3 is CASSLGLAGVDEQFF. In nucleotides, the CDR3 is TGTGCCAGCAGCTTGGGACTAGCGGGAGTCGATGAGCAGTTCTTC. The genes are TRBV7-2 and TRBJ2-1, with 14 bases lining up with TRBD2. Trimming removed 3 bases from V and 8 bases from J; junction bases left unmatched: 3. The CDR3 is 15 residues long. Germline V gene lookup returns CDR1 SGHTA and CDR2 FQGNSA.

This clonotype was recorded at least ten times. Because this beta chain is a stray read in a library intended to capture alpha chains, its abundance should not be given much weight. This sequence joins TRBV28 and TRBJ2-1, with unresolved D. The germline gives CDR1 MDHEN, CDR2 SYDVKM. The CDR3 consists of 12 residues. V was pared by 7 bases and J by 5 bases, with 9 bases between. The CDR3 sequence is CASMYGDNEQFF. CDR3 DNA sequence: TGTGCCAGCATGTACGGAGACAATGAGCAGTTCTTC.

This clonotype has ten or more counts. A library prepared for alpha chains yielded this beta chain as an off-target read; its size is of little meaning. The rearrangement links TRBV12-3 or TRBV12-4 to TRBJ2-3; no clear D gene. CDR3 size: 16 residues. V shed 3 bases and J shed 0 bases, with 13 bases lying between them. The CDR3 coding sequence is TGTGCCAGCAGTTTGAATTACCGATTCAGCACAGATACGCAGTATTTT. This translates into CASSLNYRFSTDTQYF.

This clonotype has at least ten counts. This beta chain lies outside the target of a library built for alpha chains; its clone size means little. For the CDR3, the DNA is TGTGCCTGGAGAGACAGGACCTGGACAGATACGCAGTATTTT. Residues: CAWRDRTWTDTQYF. The chain has TRBV30 and TRBJ2-3, with D tentatively TRBD1 (6 bases). The length of the CDR3 is 14 residues. Trimming left V 3 bases short and J 3 bases short, with 13 bases between. CDR1 GTSNPN and CDR2 SVGIG come from the germline V gene (reference sequence).

This clonotype was observed at least ten times. This beta chain is an unintended read in a library built for alpha chains; its size means little. The gene calls are TRBV19 and TRBJ2-1; 10 positions agree with TRBD2. Trimming removed 1 base from V and 8 bases from J; junction bases left unmatched: 5. This CDR3 contains 15 residues. Germline V gene sequence: CDR1 LNHDA, CDR2 SQIVND (reference sequence). CDR3 DNA: TGTGCCAGTAGTATAGCTAGCGGGAGCGGGGATGAGCAGTTCTTC. This encodes CASSIASGSGDEQFF.

This clonotype occurred many times. This beta chain is an off-target read within a library intended for alpha chains, so its frequency means little. This chain links TRBV7-2 with TRBJ2-1, with 8 bases aligning to TRBD1. V was clipped by 1 base and J by 8 bases; unmatched bases: 4. This CDR3 is 14 amino acids long. CDR1 SGHTA and CDR2 FQGNSA come from the germline V gene. CDR3 residues: CASSLDPGGYEQFF. The CDR3 region has the DNA TGTGCCAGCAGCTTAGATCCAGGGGGCTATGAGCAGTTCTTC.

This clonotype was counted ten times or more. This beta chain is off target for a library built for alpha chains, so its abundance means little. The rearrangement uses TRBV20-1 and TRBJ2-3, with 10 bases fitting TRBD2. V shed 0 bases and J 8 bases; nucleotides not matched to a gene: 8. Germline CDR1 reads DFQATT; CDR2 reads SNEGSKA (reference sequence). The CDR3 is made up of 15 amino acids. The CDR3: CSARDLGASGSTQYF. The CDR3 nucleotides read TGCAGTGCTAGAGATCTAGGGGCTAGCGGGAGTACGCAGTATTTT.

There are many counts of this clonotype. This beta chain is off target for a library built for alpha chains, so its abundance means little. The CDR3 region is CASSTGASTQHF. The CDR3 bases are TGTGCCAGCAGCACAGGGGCCTCGACTCAGCATTTT. This chain joins TRBV2 and TRBJ1-5; 7 bases are a match to TRBD1. Germline V gives CDR1 SNHLY, CDR2 FYNNEI. J lost 13 bases, V lost 6 bases, and 9 bases had no gene match. The CDR3 has 12 residues.

There are many counts of this clonotype. This beta chain came through as a stray read in a library set up for alpha chains, and its size says little. CDR3 protein: CSARLTSGRRETQYF. CDR3 nucleotides: TGCAGTGCTAGGTTGACTAGCGGGAGAAGAGAGACCCAGTACTTC. The chain uses TRBV20-1 and TRBJ2-5; TRBD2 matches 12 bases. V shed 3 bases, J shed 4 bases, and the junction held 6 bases outside the gene matches. Germline-derived CDR1 and CDR2 are DFQATT and SNEGSKA (reference sequence). This CDR3 contains 15 residues.

This clonotype has ten or more counts. Within a library made for alpha chains, this beta chain is off target, and its count is uninformative. The chain is built from TRBV6-2 or TRBV6-3 and TRBJ2-7, with D unresolved. This CDR3 is 12 amino acids long. V gave up 2 bases and J gave up 4 bases, with 6 bases separating them. Per germline, CDR1 MNHEY and CDR2 SVGEGT. CDR3 amino acids: CASSYTRYEQYF. The CDR3 region has the DNA TGTGCCAGCAGTTACACCCGGTACGAGCAGTACTTC.

There are many counts of this clonotype. This beta chain is a stray sequence in a library constructed for alpha chains; its clone size is not meaningful. V gene TRBV5-4 combines with J gene TRBJ1-1; no definite D call. V was pared by 1 base and J by 3 bases, with 19 bases between. The CDR3 is 17 amino acids. From germline, CDR1 is SGHNT and CDR2 YYREEE (reference sequence). The CDR3 DNA reads as TGTGCCAGCAGCTTGTTACGTGGTGGTCAGACTTACACTGAAGCTTTCTTT. Protein product: CASSLLRGGQTYTEAFF.

This clonotype was seen ten or more times. This beta chain slipped into a library made for alpha chains as a stray read, so its size is not meaningful. V usage is TRBV19 and J usage is TRBJ2-7; D uncertain. Trimming cost V 3 bases and J 0 bases, with 9 bases left between them. The CDR3 has 14 residues. Germline assignment: CDR1 LNHDA and CDR2 SQIVND (reference sequence). The CDR3 DNA sequence: TGTGCCAGTAGTATCCAGCCAGACTCCTACGAGCAGTACTTC. Protein: CASSIQPDSYEQYF.

This clonotype has ten or more counts. This beta chain lies outside the target of a library built for alpha chains; its clone size means little. The J gene is TRBJ2-1, the V gene TRBV6-5, with D unresolved. The CDR3 sequence is 13 residues long. CDR1 MNHEY and CDR2 SVGAGI come from the germline V gene. In DNA, the CDR3 is TGTGCGAGTTCTAAGATCTCCTACAATGAGCAGTTCTTC. It codes for CASSKISYNEQFF.

This clonotype was detected many times. Since the library was made to target alpha chains, this beta chain is a stray read and its abundance is not meaningful. The chain has TRBV3-1 and TRBJ2-1; D unresolved. V was clipped by 0 bases and J by 8 bases, with 8 bases between them. Germline V gene lookup returns CDR1 LGHDT and CDR2 YNNKEL (reference sequence). The CDR3 covers 13 residues. The CDR3: CASSQDPSYEQFF. DNA of the CDR3: TGTGCCAGCAGCCAAGACCCATCCTATGAGCAGTTCTTC.

This clonotype has ten or more counts. Found in a library prepared for alpha chains, this beta chain is an off-target read, and its abundance has little meaning. This chain connects TRBV29-1 to TRBJ2-3; maybe TRBD2 (6 bases). The CDR3 length is 14 residues. V was shortened by 4 bases and J by 1 base, with 12 bases between the two germline ends. Germline-derived CDR1 and CDR2 are SQVTM and ANQGSEA. The CDR3: CSVVGRTGTDTQYF. In nucleotides, the CDR3 is TGCAGCGTTGTAGGGAGGACCGGCACAGATACGCAGTATTTT.

This clonotype has ten or more counts. Since it is a stray read in a library aimed at alpha chains, this beta chain has a size that is not meaningful. V gene TRBV6-5 combines with J gene TRBJ1-5; 7 nucleotides match TRBD1. V trimming: 6 bases; J trimming: 0 bases; junction bases outside the gene matches: 11. Germline assignment: CDR1 MNHEY and CDR2 SVGAGI. CDR3 length: 17 residues. The CDR3 protein is CASRPGKGQYSNQPQHF. The CDR3 coding sequence is TGTGCCAGCAGACCCGGAAAGGGACAGTATAGCAATCAGCCCCAGCATTTT.

This clonotype was observed many times. This beta chain represents an off-target read in a library built for alpha chains; its size is of limited meaning. This chain links TRBV5-1 with TRBJ2-2; D call uncertain. The ends were cut back, 4 bases at V and 0 bases at J, with 10 bases in the middle. There are 15 residues in the CDR3. CDR1 is SGHRS and CDR2 is YFSETQ in the germline V gene. The CDR3 DNA is TGCGCCAGCAGCCTCCGGGCCCCGAACACCGGGGAGCTGTTTTTT. It encodes CASSLRAPNTGELFF.